The 31 T cell receptor beta chains below come from one sample, sequenced in a study of spatial heterogeneity in lung cancer. Noted time point: sample taken at primary tumor resection. TCRdb recomputed calls from the 5' RACE reads with MiXCR, one row per CDR3 protein. The data show more than 80,000 distinct CDR3 sequences, more than 10% seen once. The sample in question was PBMCs, obtained at surgery. These TCRs come from a male donor with early-stage non-small cell lung cancer.

This clonotype came up a few times. The chain recombines TRBV4-3 with TRBJ2-1; a possible D gene is TRBD2 (6 bases). Trimming shortened V by 4 bases and J by 10 bases, and 29 bases separated the two germline ends. This CDR3 contains 18 residues. From germline, CDR1 is LGHNA and CDR2 YSLEER. CDR3 sequence: CASSLNMGGPSLDGEQFF. CDR3 DNA: TGCGCCAGCAGCCTGAATATGGGGGGACCTTCCTTAGATGGCGAGCAGTTCTTC.

In its sample, this clonotype was seen many times. This rearrangement joins TRBV12-3 or TRBV12-4 to TRBJ2-7; 10 bases are shared with TRBD2. This CDR3 has 14 residues. After removal of 6 bases from V and 8 bases from J, the junction contained 10 bases not matched to a gene. CDR3 region: CASSPGLAAPQQYF. CDR3 DNA sequence: TGTGCCAGCAGCCCAGGACTAGCGGCGCCACAGCAGTACTTC.

This clonotype was counted a few times. The chain recombines TRBV30 with TRBJ2-3, with D unresolved. V shed 3 bases and J shed 2 bases, with 6 bases lying between them. CDR3 length: 12 amino acids. Germline values: CDR1 GTSNPN, CDR2 SVGIG (reference sequence). This CDR3 is CAWSPSTDTQYF. CDR3 coding DNA: TGTGCCTGGAGCCCTTCCACAGATACGCAGTATTTT.

V is TRBV7-3 and J is TRBJ2-1; 8 bases line up with TRBD2. This CDR3 is 18 amino acids long. The V and J ends lost 5 bases and 1 base, in that order; junction bases with no gene match: 13. CDR1 is SGHTA and CDR2 is FQGTGA in the germline V gene. CDR3 DNA: TGTGCCAGCAGCCCGAGCTCGACGAAGCGGGAGTCCTACAATGAGCAGTTCTTC. This encodes CASSPSSTKRESYNEQFF.

The chain recombines TRBV19 with TRBJ2-7; tentatively, D is TRBD1 (6 bases). In germline, CDR1 is LNHDA, CDR2 SQIVND (reference sequence). The V end lost 5 bases, the J end lost 2 bases, and 13 bases lay between the germline ends. The CDR3 covers 14 residues. CDR3 DNA sequence: TGTGCCAGTAGTCGAACACAGGGCCCCTACGAGCAGTACTTC. As protein: CASSRTQGPYEQYF.

The genes are TRBV28 and TRBJ1-4; a weak D match, TRBD1 (6 bases). V was trimmed by 6 bases and J by 7 bases, leaving 24 bases between them. CDR1 is MDHEN and CDR2 is SYDVKM in the germline V gene. This CDR3 is 17 amino acids long. The CDR3 loop reads CASSSILTGIYAEKLFF. For the CDR3, the DNA is TGTGCCAGCAGCTCCATCCTAACAGGGATATATGCTGAAAAACTGTTTTTT.

Only a few counts were recorded for this clonotype. V is TRBV7-9 and J is TRBJ1-6; D uncertain. The CDR3 consists of 14 residues. Germline lookup yields CDR1 SEHNR and CDR2 FQNEAQ (reference sequence). With 2 bases removed from V and 6 bases from J, the gap between germline ends came to 8 bases. The CDR3 protein is CASSLMITNSPLHF. CDR3 DNA sequence: TGTGCCAGCAGCTTAATGATCACTAATTCACCCCTCCACTTT.

This chain uses TRBV29-1 with TRBJ2-7, with TRBD1 identical over 10 bases. With V trimmed by 7 bases and J by 1 base, 10 bases remained unmatched. The CDR3 has 15 amino acids. The germline gives CDR1 SQVTM, CDR2 ANQGSEA. The CDR3 coding sequence is TGCAGCGGAGTTTCGAGGACAGGGGGTTCCTACGAGCAGTACTTC. Translated, it gives CSGVSRTGGSYEQYF.

This clonotype was seen more than once but under ten times. The chain combines TRBV5-5 with TRBJ2-2; TRBD2 is a possible D gene (6 bases). Germline V gene sequence: CDR1 SGHKS, CDR2 YYEKEE (reference sequence). V was clipped by 1 base and J by 0 bases, with 7 bases between them. The CDR3 is 15 residues long. The CDR3 DNA sequence: TGTGCCAGCAGCTTGTGGGGGGCGAACACCGGGGAGCTGTTTTTT. Its protein product is CASSLWGANTGELFF.

The gene calls are TRBV2 and TRBJ2-3; D might be TRBD2 (6 bases). Germline V gene lookup returns CDR1 SNHLY and CDR2 FYNNEI. V was clipped by 6 bases and J by 4 bases, with 26 bases between them. This CDR3 is 18 amino acids long. CDR3 loop: CASRPLPMVAGYPDTQYF. CDR3 nucleotides: TGTGCCAGCAGACCCCTACCGATGGTTGCGGGATACCCAGATACGCAGTATTTT.

This clonotype was found a few times. V usage is TRBV5-1 and J usage is TRBJ2-5; TRBD1 might be the D (6 bases). The CDR3 extends over 19 amino acids. Germline loops: CDR1 SGHRS, CDR2 YFSETQ. V dropped 5 bases and J dropped 1 base, with 27 bases sitting between them. DNA of the CDR3: TGCGCCAGCAGGGTGACAGGAGGTCGGGCCTACACCCGCCAAGAGACCCAGTACTTC. This gives the protein CASRVTGGRAYTRQETQYF.

The genes are TRBV23-1 and TRBJ2-3; 8 nucleotides align to TRBD1. TRBV23-1 is an ORF; its function is uncertain. There are 15 residues in the CDR3. V lost 6 bases to trimming and J lost 0 bases; unmatched junction nucleotides: 5. The CDR3 DNA is TGCGCCAGCAGCCAGAGGACAGGGAGCACAGATACGCAGTATTTT. Amino acids: CASSQRTGSTDTQYF.

The chain recombines TRBV7-2 with TRBJ2-1; D may be TRBD1 (5 bases). The germline CDR1 and CDR2 sequences are SGHTA and FQGNSA. The CDR3 is 15 residues long. The ends were cut back, 5 bases at V and 5 bases at J, with 16 bases in the middle. The CDR3 loop reads CASSKYLGHNNEQFF. The DNA for the CDR3 is TGTGCCAGCAGCAAATACCTCGGACACAACAATGAGCAGTTCTTC. The whole variable domain, remainder taken from reference TRBV7-2 and TRBJ2-1, is GAGVSQSPSNKVTEKGKDVELRCDPISGHTALYWYRQSLGQGLEFLIYFQGNSAPDKSGLPSDRFSAERTGGSVSTLTIQRTQQEDSAVYLCASSKYLGHNNEQFFGPGTRLTVL.

This clonotype was recorded at least ten times. This chain links TRBV4-3 with TRBJ2-6, with TRBD2 as a possible D gene (6 bases). Trimming took 1 base from V and 0 from J, leaving 7 bases between them. The CDR3 totals 16 residues. In germline, CDR1 is LGHNA, CDR2 YSLEER. The DNA of the CDR3 is TGCGCCAGCAGCCAAGTGGGGGGCTCTGGGGCCAACGTCCTGACTTTC. This encodes CASSQVGGSGANVLTF.

Here the CDR3 DNA reads TGTGCCAGCAGTTTGGGGTTCCAAGGGGGCAATCAGCCCCAGCATTTT. This translates into CASSLGFQGGNQPQHF. This sequence joins TRBV12-3 or TRBV12-4 and TRBJ1-5; a weak D match, TRBD1 (5 bases). The length of the CDR3 is 16 residues. Trimming left V 3 bases short and J 2 bases short, with 14 bases between.

The V gene is TRBV7-2, the J gene TRBJ1-5; D is perhaps TRBD1 (6 bases). Germline lookup yields CDR1 SGHTA and CDR2 FQGNSA. The ends were cut back, 1 base at V and 1 base at J, with 8 bases in the middle. CDR3 length: 15 residues. In DNA form, the CDR3 reads TGTGCCAGCAGCTTAGTAGGGGGAAGCAATCAGCCCCAGCATTTT. Translating it yields CASSLVGGSNQPQHF. Combining the CDR3 with reference TRBV7-2 and TRBJ1-5 gives the whole variable domain GAGVSQSPSNKVTEKGKDVELRCDPISGHTALYWYRQSLGQGLEFLIYFQGNSAPDKSGLPSDRFSAERTGGSVSTLTIQRTQQEDSAVYLCASSLVGGSNQPQHFGDGTRLSIL.

The V gene is TRBV12-3 or TRBV12-4, the J gene TRBJ2-3; 10 positions agree with TRBD2. The V segment lost 8 bases and the J segment 0 bases; nucleotides outside the gene matches: 5. This CDR3 comprises 15 residues. The CDR3 DNA sequence: TGTGCCAGCCGCTCGACTAGCGGGAGCACAGATACGCAGTATTTT. Protein sequence: CASRSTSGSTDTQYF.

This chain uses TRBV12-3 or TRBV12-4 with TRBJ1-6; TRBD1 might be the D (5 bases). Trimming shortened V by 1 base and J by 10 bases, and 17 bases separated the two germline ends. The CDR3 runs to 16 residues. In nucleotides, the CDR3 is TGTGCCAGCAGTTTAGGTGAGGGCAGGGCCAGCTCACCCCTCCACTTT. This encodes CASSLGEGRASSPLHF.

Only a few counts were recorded for this clonotype. V is TRBV7-2 and J is TRBJ1-2, with D possibly matching TRBD1 (6 bases). This CDR3 has 15 amino acids. Germline-derived CDR1 and CDR2 are SGHTA and FQGNSA. The V gene lost 0 bases and the J gene lost 4 bases, with 12 bases spanning the gap. CDR3 coding DNA: TGTGCCAGCAGCTTAGCAGGGGGGGTTCTCTATGGCTACACCTTC. Its protein product is CASSLAGGVLYGYTF. Filled out from reference TRBV7-2 and TRBJ1-2, the complete variable domain reads GAGVSQSPSNKVTEKGKDVELRCDPISGHTALYWYRQSLGQGLEFLIYFQGNSAPDKSGLPSDRFSAERTGGSVSTLTIQRTQQEDSAVYLCASSLAGGVLYGYTFGSGTRLTVV.

The table lists this clonotype with a few counts. V gene TRBV5-5 combines with J gene TRBJ1-2, with D perhaps matching TRBD1 (5 bases). CDR3 length: 15 amino acids. Germline V lookup: CDR1 SGHKS, CDR2 YYEKEE (reference sequence). The germline V and J ends were trimmed by 2 bases and 0 bases, with 11 bases remaining between them. The CDR3 DNA reads as TGTGCCAGCAGCTTCCTCGCCAGGGCTAACTATGGCTACACCTTC. Translated: CASSFLARANYGYTF.

This clonotype was observed a handful of times. The rearrangement joins TRBV7-3 to TRBJ2-7, with 11 bases aligning to TRBD2. V dropped 5 bases and J dropped 4; count of bases not matched to a gene: 4. The CDR3 totals 14 residues. Per germline, CDR1 SGHTA and CDR2 FQGTGA. The CDR3 DNA reads as TGTGCCAGCAGCCCTTCTAGCGGGGGGTACGAGCAGTACTTC. It is translated as CASSPSSGGYEQYF.

This clonotype was counted a few times. This sequence joins TRBV6-6 and TRBJ2-2, with 11 bases matching TRBD2. The CDR3 sequence is 17 residues long. The junction had 9 bases not matched to a gene; V was cut back by 4 bases and J by 5 bases. Looked up from germline, CDR1 is MNHNY and CDR2 is SVGAGI (reference sequence). CDR3 in amino acids: CASSSPRTSGSTGELFF. CDR3 DNA sequence: TGTGCCAGCAGTTCCCCCCGGACTAGCGGGTCGACCGGGGAGCTGTTTTTT.

V and J are TRBV5-1 and TRBJ1-1, with D perhaps TRBD1 (5 bases). Trimming left V 0 bases short and J 4 bases short, with 13 bases between. The CDR3 length is 15 residues. Germline CDR1 SGHRS, CDR2 YFSETQ. The DNA for the CDR3 is TGCGCCAGCAGCTTGGATTCGGGGGGGAGCACTGAAGCTTTCTTT. Translation: CASSLDSGGSTEAFF.

This clonotype was picked up a small number of times. The CDR3 region is CASSWTGRGDTQYF. In nucleotides, the CDR3 is TGTGCCAGCAGTTGGACAGGGCGAGGGGATACGCAGTATTTT. The chain carries TRBV28 and TRBJ2-3, with 8 bases aligning to TRBD1. Germline-derived CDR1 and CDR2 are MDHEN and SYDVKM. The CDR3 sequence is 14 residues long. The ends lost 4 bases at V and 6 bases at J; junction bases unmatched: 6.

This clonotype was seen a few times. Here the CDR3 reads CASSVGGFNTGELFF. The CDR3 bases are TGTGCCAGCAGCGTAGGTGGGTTCAACACCGGGGAGCTGTTTTTT. The chain has TRBV9 and TRBJ2-2; D gene ambiguous. Trimming removed 0 bases from V and 2 bases from J, with 8 bases in between. From germline, CDR1 is SGDLS and CDR2 YYNGEE. This CDR3 is 15 amino acids long.

This clonotype was observed a handful of times. The rearrangement joins TRBV4-2 to TRBJ2-5, with unresolved D. Germline V lookup: CDR1 LGHNA, CDR2 YNFKEQ. Trimming cost V 0 bases and J 6 bases, with 8 bases left between them. The CDR3 is 13 residues long. CDR3 coding DNA: TGTGCCAGCAGCCAAGATAGATCGAAGACCCAGTACTTC. It translates to CASSQDRSKTQYF.

This clonotype was detected only a few times. This chain joins TRBV11-1 and TRBJ1-2, with D possibly being TRBD1 (5 bases). V was cut by 5 bases and J by 5 bases, with 24 bases left in between. Germline lookup yields CDR1 SGHAT and CDR2 FQDESV (reference sequence). The length of the CDR3 is 17 residues. This chain's CDR3 is CASSRDEIETANYGYTF. The DNA for the CDR3 is TGTGCCAGCAGCCGAGACGAAATAGAGACAGCGAATTATGGCTACACCTTC. Using reference TRBV11-1 and TRBJ1-2 for the parts outside the CDR3, the full variable domain is EAEVAQSPRYKITEKSQAVAFWCDPISGHATLYWYRQILGQGPELLVQFQDESVVDDSQLPKDRFSAERLKGVDSTLKIQPAELGDSAMYLCASSRDEIETANYGYTFGSGTRLTVV.

This clonotype was seen a few times. V usage is TRBV12-3 or TRBV12-4 and J usage is TRBJ2-5; D is tentatively TRBD1 or TRBD2 (5 bases each). Between the trimmed V and J ends, which lost 4 bases and 9 bases, there was a span of 12 bases. This CDR3 is built from 12 residues. Here the CDR3 reads CASSYRGVAQYF. The DNA for the CDR3 is TGTGCCAGCAGTTACAGAGGGGTGGCCCAGTACTTC.

The rearrangement joins TRBV12-3 or TRBV12-4 to TRBJ1-2; 7 bases match TRBD1. Trimming removed 9 bases from V and 8 bases from J; junction bases left unmatched: 9. This CDR3 spans 12 amino acids. Here the CDR3 DNA reads TGTGCCAGTAACCGGGAGACAGGGGGCTACACCTTC. This sequence encodes CASNRETGGYTF.

This chain connects TRBV10-3 to TRBJ1-6, with unresolved D. V dropped 5 bases and J dropped 12 bases, with 17 bases sitting between them. Germline V gives CDR1 ENHRY, CDR2 SYGVKD. CDR3 length: 14 amino acids. The CDR3 reads CAISTGTRIEPLHF. The CDR3 bases are TGTGCCATCAGTACGGGCACCCGTATCGAACCCCTCCACTTT.

This clonotype has ten or more counts. The V call is TRBV29-1, the J call TRBJ2-5, with 7 bases that match TRBD2. The germline V gene encodes CDR1 SQVTM and CDR2 ANQGSEA. The CDR3 runs to 14 residues. Trimming at V came to 1 base and at J to 5 bases, leaving 7 bases not matched to a gene. CDR3 sequence reads: CSVEAAGQMETQYF. Here the CDR3 DNA reads TGCAGCGTTGAAGCAGCGGGGCAGATGGAGACCCAGTACTTC.